The rows below give T cell receptor beta chains drawn from one sample of a study of regulatory T cells in long-lasting Graves disease. One entry per CDR3 protein, called by TCRdb with MiXCR from the multiplex PCR reads. The sample records more than 400,000 distinct CDR3 sequences, roughly 15% being singletons. This sample also belongs to another study, concerning T cells in Graves' hyperthyroidism and ophthalmopathy.

The sample was peripheral blood mononuclear cells (PBMCs), taken at new diagnosis, from a patient treated with antithyroid drugs. The receptors stem from a woman aged 25-40 years with Graves disease. The CDR3 runs from the conserved cysteine through the conserved F or W. A D gene is named only where the DNA matches it firmly. The size entry is marked missing in some rows and otherwise reads once, few, many or a size class.

J gene: TRBJ2-1; D gene: NA; clone size: many; CDR3 length: 17; V gene: TRBV2; CDR3 protein: CASSEGGSASSYNEQFF; CDR3 DNA: TGTGCCAGCAGTGAAGGGGGGTCGGCGAGCTCCTACAATGAGCAGTTCTTC
J gene: TRBJ2-1; D gene: NA; clone size: NA; CDR3 length: 15; V gene: TRBV5-4; CDR3 protein: CASSLVAWSYNEQSF; CDR3 DNA: TGTGCCAGCAGCTTAGTGGCTTGGAGCTACAATGAGCAGTCCTTC
J gene: TRBJ2-1; D gene: TRBD1; clone size: many; CDR3 length: 14; V gene: TRBV7-6; CDR3 protein: CASSQDRGPPPLFF; CDR3 DNA: TGTGCCAGCAGCCAGGACAGGGGGCCACCCCCTTTGTTCTTC
J gene: TRBJ1-2; D gene: TRBD1; clone size: many; CDR3 length: 15; V gene: TRBV12-3/TRBV12-4; CDR3 protein: CASSLEGQGGHGYTF; CDR3 DNA: TGTGCCAGCAGTTTAGAAGGACAGGGGGGCCATGGCTACACCTTC
J gene: TRBJ2-7; D gene: NA; clone size: many; CDR3 length: 14; V gene: TRBV7-2; CDR3 protein: CASSLVRGGYEQYF; CDR3 DNA: TGTGCCAGCAGCTTAGTAAGAGGGGGCTACGAGCAGTACTTC
J gene: TRBJ2-3; D gene: TRBD2; clone size: many; CDR3 length: 14; V gene: TRBV5-1; CDR3 protein: CASRLAGVGDTQYF; CDR3 DNA: TGCGCCAGCAGACTAGCGGGAGTGGGGGATACGCAGTATTTT
J gene: TRBJ2-7; D gene: TRBD2; clone size: NA; CDR3 length: 17; V gene: TRBV4-2; CDR3 protein: CASSPLGLAGDPYEQYF; CDR3 DNA: TGTGCCAGCAGCCCCCTTGGACTAGCGGGAGACCCCTACGAGCAGTACTTC
J gene: TRBJ1-2; D gene: NA; clone size: NA; CDR3 length: 16; V gene: TRBV5-6; CDR3 protein: CASSSIWDTANYGYTF; CDR3 DNA: TGTGCCAGCAGCTCGATTTGGGACACCGCTAACTATGGCTACACCTTC
J gene: TRBJ1-4; D gene: NA; clone size: many; CDR3 length: 13; V gene: TRBV7-3; CDR3 protein: CASSFGAGEKLFF; CDR3 DNA: TGTGCCAGCAGCTTTGGGGCAGGGGAGAAACTGTTTTTT
J gene: TRBJ2-1; D gene: NA; clone size: many; CDR3 length: 17; V gene: TRBV7-8; CDR3 protein: CASSLVAGVSSYNEQFF; CDR3 DNA: TGTGCCAGCAGCTTAGTGGCCGGCGTCAGCTCCTACAATGAGCAGTTCTTC
J gene: TRBJ1-3; D gene: TRBD1; clone size: NA; CDR3 length: 15; V gene: TRBV28; CDR3 protein: CASSFQGARGNTIYF; CDR3 DNA: TGTGCCAGCAGTTTTCAGGGGGCGCGAGGAAACACCATATATTTT
J gene: TRBJ1-5; D gene: NA; clone size: many; CDR3 length: 15; V gene: TRBV6-1; CDR3 protein: CASSESWGLRQPQHF; CDR3 DNA: TGTGCCAGCAGTGAATCATGGGGGCTGCGTCAGCCCCAGCATTTT
J gene: TRBJ1-1; D gene: TRBD1; clone size: many; CDR3 length: 15; V gene: TRBV2; CDR3 protein: CASRDRGSWSTEAFF; CDR3 DNA: TGTGCCAGCAGGGACAGGGGATCGTGGAGCACTGAAGCTTTCTTT
J gene: TRBJ1-1; D gene: TRBD1; clone size: many; CDR3 length: 13; V gene: TRBV6-1; CDR3 protein: CASLLGQGTEAFF; CDR3 DNA: TGTGCCAGCCTACTTGGACAGGGCACTGAAGCTTTCTTT
J gene: TRBJ2-7; D gene: TRBD2; clone size: many; CDR3 length: 14; V gene: TRBV12-3/TRBV12-4; CDR3 protein: CASSLTSGSYEQYF; CDR3 DNA: TGTGCCAGCAGTTTGACTAGCGGGAGCTACGAGCAGTACTTC
J gene: TRBJ1-5; D gene: TRBD1; clone size: few; CDR3 length: 19; V gene: TRBV24-1; CDR3 protein: CATSNSGTGVLLGNQPQHF; CDR3 DNA: TGTGCCACCAGTAATTCCGGGACAGGGGTCCTACTAGGCAATCAGCCCCAGCATTTT
J gene: TRBJ1-1; D gene: NA; clone size: many; CDR3 length: 16; V gene: TRBV18; CDR3 protein: CASSPRSRGADTEAFF; CDR3 DNA: TGTGCCAGCTCACCAAGGTCGAGGGGGGCAGACACTGAAGCTTTCTTT
J gene: TRBJ2-7; D gene: NA; clone size: few; CDR3 length: 14; V gene: TRBV20-1; CDR3 protein: CSAPGTGTRSSSNF; CDR3 DNA: TGCAGTGCACCCGGGACAGGGACTAGGTCCAGCAGTAACTTC
J gene: TRBJ2-4; D gene: NA; clone size: few; CDR3 length: 14; V gene: TRBV13; CDR3 protein: CASSLGDRRLLQYF; CDR3 DNA: TGTGCCAGCAGCTTAGGCGACAGACGCCTCCTTCAGTACTTC
J gene: TRBJ2-7; D gene: TRBD2; clone size: many; CDR3 length: 15; V gene: TRBV5-1; CDR3 protein: CASSYGTSGSYEQYF; CDR3 DNA: TGTGCCAGCAGTTACGGCACTAGCGGGAGTTACGAGCAGTACTTC
J gene: TRBJ2-7; D gene: NA; clone size: many; CDR3 length: 14; V gene: TRBV3-1; CDR3 protein: CASSHYRDGSEQYF; CDR3 DNA: TGTGCCAGCAGCCACTACCGGGACGGGAGCGAGCAGTACTTC
J gene: TRBJ2-1; D gene: TRBD1; clone size: NA; CDR3 length: 13; V gene: TRBV10-3; CDR3 protein: CAIRGTGKHEQFF; CDR3 DNA: TGTGCCATCAGGGGGACAGGGAAGCATGAGCAGTTCTTC
J gene: TRBJ2-7; D gene: NA; clone size: many; CDR3 length: 14; V gene: TRBV3-1; CDR3 protein: CASKPTGISYEQYF; CDR3 DNA: TGTGCCAGCAAACCGACAGGCATCTCCTACGAGCAGTACTTC
J gene: TRBJ1-2; D gene: TRBD1; clone size: many; CDR3 length: 15; V gene: TRBV18; CDR3 protein: CASSLRDREAYGYTF; CDR3 DNA: TGTGCCAGCTCACTTCGGGACAGGGAGGCCTATGGCTACACCTTC
J gene: TRBJ2-5; D gene: NA; clone size: many; CDR3 length: 14; V gene: TRBV20-1; CDR3 protein: CSARVFGTQETQYF; CDR3 DNA: TGCAGTGCTAGAGTTTTCGGGACACAAGAGACCCAGTACTTC
J gene: TRBJ2-1; D gene: NA; clone size: many; CDR3 length: 13; V gene: TRBV29-1; CDR3 protein: CSVDWSSYNEQFF; CDR3 DNA: TGCAGCGTCGACTGGAGCTCCTACAATGAGCAGTTCTTC
J gene: TRBJ2-7; D gene: NA; clone size: NA; CDR3 length: 15; V gene: TRBV27; CDR3 protein: CASSPGKLPSYEQYF; CDR3 DNA: TGTGCCAGCAGTCCCGGGAAGTTGCCCTCCTACGAGCAGTACTTC
J gene: TRBJ2-2; D gene: NA; clone size: many; CDR3 length: 16; V gene: TRBV28; CDR3 protein: CASSSTRGGTAGELFF; CDR3 DNA: TGTGCCAGCAGTTCTACACGGGGCGGAACGGCCGGGGAGCTGTTTTTT
J gene: TRBJ2-7; D gene: TRBD1; clone size: many; CDR3 length: 15; V gene: TRBV4-1; CDR3 protein: CASSQEGQGAYEQYF; CDR3 DNA: TGCGCCAGCAGCCAAGAGGGACAGGGGGCCTACGAGCAGTACTTC
J gene: TRBJ1-5; D gene: TRBD1; clone size: many; CDR3 length: 17; V gene: TRBV27; CDR3 protein: CASSLGGTGGSNQPQHF; CDR3 DNA: TGTGCCAGCAGTTTAGGTGGGACAGGGGGGAGCAATCAGCCCCAGCATTTT
J gene: TRBJ2-6; D gene: NA; clone size: many; CDR3 length: 15; V gene: TRBV11-2; CDR3 protein: CASSREAAGANVLTF; CDR3 DNA: TGTGCCAGCTCCAGGGAAGCGGCTGGGGCCAACGTCCTGACTTTC
J gene: TRBJ1-5; D gene: NA; clone size: few; CDR3 length: 15; V gene: TRBV7-2; CDR3 protein: CASSLDPGSNQPQHF; CDR3 DNA: TGTGCCAGCAGCTTAGACCCTGGGAGCAATCAGCCCCAGCATTTT
J gene: TRBJ1-2; D gene: NA; clone size: NA; CDR3 length: 14; V gene: TRBV4-3; CDR3 protein: CASSRGMGDYGYTF; CDR3 DNA: TGCGCCAGCAGCCGAGGGATGGGGGACTATGGCTACACCTTC
J gene: TRBJ2-5; D gene: NA; clone size: many; CDR3 length: 12; V gene: TRBV28; CDR3 protein: CASTSSGETQYF; CDR3 DNA: TGTGCCAGCACTTCCTCCGGGGAGACCCAGTACTTC
J gene: TRBJ2-6; D gene: TRBD1; clone size: NA; CDR3 length: 19; V gene: TRBV4-1; CDR3 protein: CASSQGIVGQGTGANVLTF; CDR3 DNA: TGCGCCAGCAGCCAAGGGATCGTCGGACAGGGGACTGGGGCCAACGTCCTGACTTTC
J gene: TRBJ2-2; D gene: TRBD2; clone size: NA; CDR3 length: 17; V gene: TRBV7-8; CDR3 protein: CASSLVVGRAGGGELFF; CDR3 DNA: TGTGCCAGCAGCTTAGTTGTCGGGAGGGCCGGTGGCGGGGAGCTGTTTTTT
J gene: TRBJ2-3; D gene: NA; clone size: many; CDR3 length: 14; V gene: TRBV12-3/TRBV12-4; CDR3 protein: CASSLAGSADTQYF; CDR3 DNA: TGTGCCAGCAGTTTAGCAGGATCTGCAGATACGCAGTATTTT
J gene: TRBJ2-1; D gene: TRBD2; clone size: many; CDR3 length: 15; V gene: TRBV3-1; CDR3 protein: CASSLPGLGLSEQFF; CDR3 DNA: TGTGCCAGCAGCCTTCCGGGACTAGGGCTTAGTGAGCAGTTCTTC
J gene: TRBJ1-2; D gene: NA; clone size: NA; CDR3 length: 15; V gene: TRBV7-9; CDR3 protein: CASSPIDSANYGYTF; CDR3 DNA: TGTGCCAGCAGCCCTATTGATAGCGCTAACTATGGCTACACCTTC
J gene: TRBJ2-5; D gene: TRBD2; clone size: NA; CDR3 length: 19; V gene: TRBV20-1; CDR3 protein: CSARDPRGGSGRSGETQYF; CDR3 DNA: TGCAGTGCTAGAGACCCCCGGGGGGGGAGCGGGAGATCGGGAGAGACCCAGTACTTC
J gene: TRBJ2-7; D gene: TRBD2; clone size: many; CDR3 length: 15; V gene: TRBV11-2; CDR3 protein: CASSRGTSGYEEQYF; CDR3 DNA: TGTGCCAGCAGCCGCGGGACTAGCGGGTACGAAGAGCAGTACTTC
J gene: TRBJ1-1; D gene: NA; clone size: many; CDR3 length: 13; V gene: TRBV7-9; CDR3 protein: CASSTLAQTEAFF; CDR3 DNA: TGTGCCAGCAGCACCCTCGCCCAGACTGAAGCTTTCTTT
J gene: TRBJ2-5; D gene: NA; clone size: NA; CDR3 length: 12; V gene: TRBV5-1; CDR3 protein: CASSLQSPPGYF; CDR3 DNA: TGCGCCAGCAGCCTGCAGTCTCCCCCGGGGTACTTC
J gene: TRBJ1-4; D gene: NA; clone size: many; CDR3 length: 17; V gene: TRBV24-1; CDR3 protein: CATSEPGAQIKDEKLFF; CDR3 DNA: TGTGCCACCAGTGAGCCGGGGGCGCAGATTAAGGATGAAAAACTGTTTTTT
J gene: TRBJ2-3; D gene: NA; clone size: many; CDR3 length: 13; V gene: TRBV10-3; CDR3 protein: CAISSANTDTQYF; CDR3 DNA: TGTGCCATCAGTTCTGCTAACACAGATACGCAGTATTTT
J gene: TRBJ2-7; D gene: NA; clone size: many; CDR3 length: 15; V gene: TRBV24-1; CDR3 protein: CATKAGSGSSYEQYF; CDR3 DNA: TGTGCCACGAAAGCGGGCTCAGGTTCCTCCTACGAGCAGTACTTC
J gene: TRBJ1-2; D gene: TRBD1; clone size: NA; CDR3 length: 14; V gene: TRBV6-2/TRBV6-3; CDR3 protein: CASSYTGTGYGYTF; CDR3 DNA: TGTGCCAGCAGTTACACCGGGACAGGGTATGGCTACACCTTC
J gene: TRBJ2-1; D gene: TRBD2; clone size: many; CDR3 length: 15; V gene: TRBV12-3/TRBV12-4; CDR3 protein: CASSTGTDGRGGQFF; CDR3 DNA: TGTGCCAGCAGCACCGGGACTGACGGCCGCGGGGGGCAGTTCTTC